Each of the 4 T cell receptor beta chains below was sequenced from the same sample in a study of CD8 T cells in ankylosing spondylitis. TCRdb re-analysed the 5' RACE reads in MiXCR, keeping a single row per CDR3 protein. This table has 150,000 or so distinct CDR3 sequences, roughly 31% appearing once. Sample: synovial fluid, either unsorted or a sorted T cell fraction (not recorded which). These receptors were taken from a male donor with ankylosing spondylitis.

The V gene is TRBV5-6, the J gene TRBJ2-5, with D perhaps matching TRBD1 (5 bases). This CDR3 contains 12 residues. Trimming pared 9 bases from V and 1 base from J, leaving 10 bases between. The germline gives CDR1 SGHDT, CDR2 YYEEEE. The CDR3: CATDDSQETQYF. CDR3 bases: TGTGCCACCGACGACAGCCAAGAGACCCAGTACTTC.

The chain joins TRBV20-1 to TRBJ1-3; D ambiguous. V gave up 3 bases and J gave up 6 bases, with 12 bases separating them. Germline V gene lookup returns CDR1 DFQATT and CDR2 SNEGSKA (reference sequence). There are 13 residues in the CDR3. The CDR3 DNA reads as TGCAGTGCTAGTGTGATGGAAAAAAACACCATATATTTT. Protein: CSASVMEKNTIYF.

This chain uses TRBV7-2 with TRBJ1-5; possibly TRBD1 for D (5 bases). The V end lost 2 bases, the J end lost 9 bases, and 11 bases lay between the germline ends. The CDR3 contains 13 residues. The germline gives CDR1 SGHTA, CDR2 FQGNSA. The CDR3: CASSLRITGPQHF. CDR3 coding DNA: TGTGCCAGCAGCTTAAGAATTACAGGGCCCCAGCATTTT.

This clonotype has ten or more counts. The chain links TRBV4-1 to TRBJ2-5; 12 bases agree with TRBD1. Germline values: CDR1 MGHRA, CDR2 YSYEKL. The CDR3 is 16 residues long. After removal of 3 bases from V and 5 bases from J, the junction contained 7 bases not matched to a gene. This chain's CDR3 is CASSQGQGARSETQYF. The CDR3 DNA is TGCGCCAGCAGCCAGGGACAGGGGGCAAGGTCGGAGACCCAGTACTTC.